This passage covers 18 T cell receptor beta chains from one sample sequenced in a study of siplizumab effects on memory and regulatory T cells. For these TCRs, the target antigens are not known. Here immunoSEQ multiplex PCR was the method, and the copy in TCRdb shows in-frame clones only, minus some. Of fewer than 20,000 clones listed, 35% to 60% are singletons. Cocultured for over 5 days at 37°C were the mixed lymphocyte reaction cells. The sample consisted of CFSE-low (dividing) CD4+ T cells sorted from an allogeneic mixed lymphocyte reaction. The receptors shown here come from a human donor in good health; the cells came from an allogeneic mixed lymphocyte reaction.

This clone occurred a few times. This chain uses TRBV12-5 with TRBJ1-1; D perhaps matches TRBD1 (5 bases). Germline V gene sequence: CDR1 LGHNT, CDR2 FRNRAP. The CDR3 extends over 18 amino acids. Trimming shortened V by 1 base and J by 1 base, and 19 bases separated the two germline ends. The DNA for the CDR3 is TGTGCTAGTGGTTTGGACCACACAAGCAGGGTCACGAACACTGAAGCTTTCTTT. Amino acid sequence: CASGLDHTSRVTNTEAFF.

This chain connects TRBV5-1 to TRBJ1-2; D call uncertain. CDR3 size: 14 residues. Trimming pared 1 base from V and 4 bases from J, leaving 11 bases between. The V gene's germline CDR1 is SGHRS and CDR2 YFSETQ. In DNA, the CDR3 is TGCGCCAGCAGCTTGATGCAGGATAGCTATGGCTACACCTTC. Translating gives CASSLMQDSYGYTF.

This clone was detected only a few times. This chain uses TRBV18 with TRBJ2-2; 7 positions agree with TRBD1. V was clipped by 0 bases and J by 0 bases; unmatched bases: 4. CDR3 size: 17 residues. Germline V gene lookup returns CDR1 KGHSH and CDR2 LQKENI. The CDR3 DNA is TGTGCCAGCTCACCACCCCGACAGGGACCGAACACCGGGGAGCTGTTTTTT. Encoded protein: CASSPPRQGPNTGELFF.

This chain uses TRBV5-1 with TRBJ2-5; 7 bases are shared with TRBD1. Unmatched junction bases numbered 7, after V lost 0 bases and J lost 2 bases. This CDR3 region has 16 residues. Germline V gene sequence: CDR1 SGHRS, CDR2 YFSETQ. The CDR3 DNA follows: TGCGCCAGCAGCTTGGCCGGGACAGAGTTACAAGAGACCCAGTACTTC. It codes for CASSLAGTELQETQYF.

The CDR3 coding sequence is TGTGCCATCGGGAATTATGCCCTACCGGAAGCTTTCTTT. Translating it yields CAIGNYALPEAFF. V is TRBV10-3 and J is TRBJ1-1; no reliable D call. In germline, CDR1 is ENHRY, CDR2 SYGVKD. V dropped 8 bases and J dropped 8 bases, with 18 bases sitting between them. The CDR3 runs 13 residues.

V gene TRBV5-1 combines with J gene TRBJ2-5; D gene uncertain. V shed 4 bases and J shed 5 bases, with 12 bases lying between them. The CDR3 is 13 residues long. CDR1 and CDR2 (germline): SGHRS, YFSETQ. The CDR3 nucleotides are TGCGCCAGCAGCAAGCGACTTGGGGAGACCCAGTACTTC. Translation: CASSKRLGETQYF.

The chain combines TRBV5-4 with TRBJ1-3, with D tentatively TRBD1 (6 bases). Trimming took off 4 bases at V and 2 bases at J, with 13 bases between the two ends. This CDR3 is 15 amino acids long. Germline V gene sequence: CDR1 SGHNT, CDR2 YYREEE (reference sequence). The CDR3 here is CASSPGQTPGNTIYF. The CDR3 nucleotides are TGTGCCAGCAGCCCGGGACAAACCCCTGGAAACACCATATATTTT.

This clone was counted between two and nine times. The V call is TRBV6-5, the J call TRBJ1-2; TRBD1 aligns across 7 bases. Germline CDR1 reads MNHEY; CDR2 reads SVGAGI. The CDR3 length is 13 residues. J was trimmed by 6 bases and V by 1 base; bases with no gene match: 2. CDR3 in DNA: TGTGCCAGCAGTTACTGGGACAGTGATGGCTACACCTTC. This encodes CASSYWDSDGYTF.

This chain connects TRBV6-5 to TRBJ1-2; possible D gene TRBD1, 5 bases. The germline CDR1 and CDR2 sequences are MNHEY and SVGAGI. V dropped 8 bases and J dropped 1 base, with 11 bases sitting between them. The CDR3 spans 13 residues. This CDR3 reads CASRRDGNYGYTF. The CDR3 nucleotides are TGTGCCAGCCGCAGGGACGGTAACTATGGCTACACCTTC.

This rearrangement joins TRBV9 to TRBJ1-6; the D is unclear. The V end was cut by 4 bases, the J end by 0 bases, with 5 bases between. The CDR3 consists of 14 residues. CDR1 and CDR2 from the germline V gene are SGDLS and YYNGEE. CDR3 amino acids: CASSWDSYNSPLHF. CDR3 in DNA: TGTGCCAGCAGCTGGGACTCCTATAATTCACCCCTCCACTTT.

V and J are TRBV5-1 and TRBJ1-1; D possibly corresponds to TRBD1 (6 bases). The germline V gene has CDR1 SGHRS and CDR2 YFSETQ. This CDR3 is 14 amino acids long. V was clipped by 4 bases and J by 10 bases, with 20 bases between them. The CDR3 is CASSTGTPPTLAFF. In DNA, the CDR3 is TGCGCCAGCAGCACGGGGACACCCCCCACATTAGCTTTCTTT.

This chain links TRBV7-9 with TRBJ2-7; possibly TRBD1 for D (5 bases). The CDR3 has 13 residues. V shed 3 bases and J shed 0 bases, with 6 bases lying between them. CDR1 is SEHNR, CDR2 FQNEAQ, per germline (reference sequence). Written as DNA, the CDR3 is TGTGCCAGCAGCTTCCAGGGCTCCTACGAGCAGTACTTC. Protein sequence: CASSFQGSYEQYF.

The chain recombines TRBV28 with TRBJ2-3, with D unresolved. The CDR3 has 14 residues. Per the germline V gene, CDR1 is MDHEN and CDR2 is SYDVKM. V was cut by 7 bases and J by 4 bases, with 15 bases left in between. In DNA form, the CDR3 reads TGTGCCAGCACCCCGCCCGCGCCCCCAGATACGCAGTATTTT. Protein sequence: CASTPPAPPDTQYF.

The chain combines TRBV7-2 with TRBJ2-7; 9 bases line up with TRBD1. The V gene end was trimmed by 5 bases and the J gene end by 2 bases; junction bases not matched to a gene: 4. The CDR3 has 14 residues. CDR1 SGHTA and CDR2 FQGNSA come from the germline V gene. CDR3 bases: TGTGCCAGCAGCCGGGGACAGGGCGCCTACGAGCAGTACTTC. Protein: CASSRGQGAYEQYF.

The CDR3 is CASGGGTYEQYF. CDR3 sequence (DNA): TGTGCCAGCGGGGGGGGGACTTACGAGCAGTACTTC. The V gene is TRBV28, the J gene TRBJ2-7, with 7 nucleotides matching TRBD2. Germline CDR1 and CDR2: MDHEN and SYDVKM. Trimming took 8 bases from V and 4 from J; bases not matched to a gene: 5. The CDR3 is 12 residues long.

V usage is TRBV6-6 and J usage is TRBJ1-1; tentatively, D is TRBD1 (6 bases). V shed 5 bases and J shed 0 bases, with 13 bases lying between them. Per the germline V gene, CDR1 is MNHNY and CDR2 is SVGAGI (reference sequence). This CDR3 region has 15 residues. This chain's CDR3 is CASSRPDRMNTEAFF. The CDR3 DNA is TGTGCCAGCAGTCGACCCGACAGGATGAACACTGAAGCTTTCTTT.

This chain links TRBV5-1 with TRBJ2-3; no definite D call. Between the trimmed V and J ends, which lost 0 bases and 4 bases, there was a span of 12 bases. Germline assignment: CDR1 SGHRS and CDR2 YFSETQ. CDR3 length equals 15 residues. The CDR3 loop reads CASSLDGKVPDTQYF. In nucleotides, the CDR3 is TGCGCCAGCAGCTTGGATGGGAAGGTCCCAGATACGCAGTATTTT.

The chain carries TRBV18 and TRBJ2-3; D is uncertain. The CDR3 sequence is 14 residues long. The ends were cut back, 4 bases at V and 2 bases at J, with 10 bases in the middle. Germline assignment: CDR1 KGHSH and CDR2 LQKENI. CDR3 sequence reads: CASSLGSSTDTQYF. In nucleotides, the CDR3 is TGTGCCAGCTCACTTGGATCCTCCACAGATACGCAGTATTTT.